This record concerns one T cell receptor beta chain sequence. What it binds is not known. These data are taken from a study of T cell responses to AZD1222 COVID-19 vaccine. Regarding the study as a whole: It was only after the peak T cell response that any repertoires were sampled. Of spike-specific TCRs, nearly half reportedly target regions left unmutated in variants. The span of vaccine-associated CD4 TCRs extended across spike, with dominance at 160-218 and 743-854.

CDR3 length: 15 residues. Germline V CDR1 and CDR2: SGDLS, YYNGEE. With V trimmed by 4 bases and J by 4 bases, 8 bases remained unmatched. TCRdb's copy holds only in-frame clones and misses some; the assay was immunoSEQ multiplex PCR. Of about 150,000 clones listed, about 91% are singletons. The J gene is TRBJ1-5, the V gene TRBV9; TRBD1 aligns across 7 bases. The sample here was peripheral blood, taken on day 0 of MenACWY control vaccination. This receptor was obtained from an adult in good health. The CDR3 region is CASSLATGPNQPQHF. The CDR3 coding sequence is TGTGCCAGCAGCCTAGCGACAGGGCCTAATCAGCCCCAGCATTTT.